The T cell receptor beta chain under discussion was sequenced for a study of control samples from healthy donors and cancer patients. Here immunoSEQ multiplex PCR was the method, and the copy in TCRdb shows in-frame clones only, minus some. Of roughly 88,000 clones listed, 91% were seen once; the top ten hold roughly 0.9%. Only one count was recorded for this clone. The CDR3 is made up of 15 amino acids. CDR1 and CDR2 from the germline V gene are LNHDA and SQIVND (reference sequence). Trimming left V 6 bases short and J 4 bases short, with 18 bases between. Sample: blood. The chain employs TRBV19 and TRBJ1-1, with D possibly matching TRBD1 (5 bases). The source is a woman in her thirties in good health. CDR3 nucleotide sequence: TGTGCCAGTAGGGACTATGGCAGGGATGGCACTGAAGCTTTCTTT. Its protein product is CASRDYGRDGTEAFF.